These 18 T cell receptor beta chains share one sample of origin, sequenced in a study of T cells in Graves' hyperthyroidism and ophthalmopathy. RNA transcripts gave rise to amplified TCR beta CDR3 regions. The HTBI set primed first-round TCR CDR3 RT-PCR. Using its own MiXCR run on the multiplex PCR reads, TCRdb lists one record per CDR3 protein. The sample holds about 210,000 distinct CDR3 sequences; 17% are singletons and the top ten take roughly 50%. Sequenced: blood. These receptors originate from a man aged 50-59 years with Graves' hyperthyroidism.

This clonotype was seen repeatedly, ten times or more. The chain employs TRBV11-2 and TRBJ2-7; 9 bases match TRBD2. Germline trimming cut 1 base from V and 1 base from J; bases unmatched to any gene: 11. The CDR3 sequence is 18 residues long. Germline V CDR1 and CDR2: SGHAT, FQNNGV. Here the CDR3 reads CASSLALAGGPISYEQYF. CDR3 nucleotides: TGTGCCAGCAGCTTAGCGTTGGCGGGAGGGCCTATTTCCTACGAGCAGTACTTC.

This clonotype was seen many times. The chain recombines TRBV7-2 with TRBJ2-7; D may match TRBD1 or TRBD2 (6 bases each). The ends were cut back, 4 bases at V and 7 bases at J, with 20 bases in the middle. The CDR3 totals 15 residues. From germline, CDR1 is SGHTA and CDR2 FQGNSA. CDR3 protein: CASSSLTGAWREQYF. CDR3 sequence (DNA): TGTGCCAGCAGCTCACTTACGGGGGCTTGGAGAGAGCAGTACTTC.

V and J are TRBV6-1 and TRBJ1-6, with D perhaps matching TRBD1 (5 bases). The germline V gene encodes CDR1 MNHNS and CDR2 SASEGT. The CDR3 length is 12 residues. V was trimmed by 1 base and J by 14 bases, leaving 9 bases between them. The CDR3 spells CASSEGDLTLHF. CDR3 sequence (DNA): TGTGCCAGCAGTGAAGGGGACCTCACCCTCCACTTT.

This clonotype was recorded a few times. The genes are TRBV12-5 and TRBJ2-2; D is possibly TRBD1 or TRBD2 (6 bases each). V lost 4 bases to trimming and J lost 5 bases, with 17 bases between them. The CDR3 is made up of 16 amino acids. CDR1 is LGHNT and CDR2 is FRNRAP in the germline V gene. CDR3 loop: CASGWSAGRGTGELFF. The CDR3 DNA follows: TGTGCTAGTGGTTGGTCGGCGGGAAGGGGGACCGGGGAGCTGTTTTTT. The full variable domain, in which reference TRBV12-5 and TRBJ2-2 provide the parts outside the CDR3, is DARVTQTPRHKVTEMGQEVTMRCQPILGHNTVFWYRQTMMQGLELLAYFRNRAPLDDSGMPKDRFSAEMPDATLATLKIQPSEPRDSAVYFCASGWSAGRGTGELFFGEGSRLTVL.

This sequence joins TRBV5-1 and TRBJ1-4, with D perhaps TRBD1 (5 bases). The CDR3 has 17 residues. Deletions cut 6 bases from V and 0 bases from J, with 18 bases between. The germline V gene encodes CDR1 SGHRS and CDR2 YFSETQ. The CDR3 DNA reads TGCGCCAGCACCAAATCCGGGACGGGTGCAACTAATGAAAAACTGTTTTTT. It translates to CASTKSGTGATNEKLFF.

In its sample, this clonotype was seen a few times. CDR3 nucleotides: TGTGCCACCGGGGACTCCCGCATAATCACCGGGGAGCTGTTTTTT. Amino acid sequence: CATGDSRIITGELFF. V and J are TRBV24-1 and TRBJ2-2, with a possible D match to TRBD2 (6 bases). Germline lookup yields CDR1 KGHDR and CDR2 SFDVKD. The CDR3 sequence is 15 residues long. Deletions cut 9 bases from V and 4 bases from J, with 17 bases between.

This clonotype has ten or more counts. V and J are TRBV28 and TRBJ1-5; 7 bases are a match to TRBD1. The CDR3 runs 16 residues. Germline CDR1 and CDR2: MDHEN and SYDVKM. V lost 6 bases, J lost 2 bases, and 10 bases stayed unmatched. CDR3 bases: TGTGCCAGCAGCCCCGACAGGGAAGGGGGCAATCAGCCCCAGCATTTT. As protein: CASSPDREGGNQPQHF.

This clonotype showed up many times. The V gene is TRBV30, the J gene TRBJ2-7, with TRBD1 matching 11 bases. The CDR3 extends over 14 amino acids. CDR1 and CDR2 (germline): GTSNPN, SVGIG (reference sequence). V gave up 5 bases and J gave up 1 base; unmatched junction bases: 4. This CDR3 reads CAWSGTGGSYEQYF. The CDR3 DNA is TGTGCCTGGTCCGGGACAGGGGGTTCCTACGAGCAGTACTTC.

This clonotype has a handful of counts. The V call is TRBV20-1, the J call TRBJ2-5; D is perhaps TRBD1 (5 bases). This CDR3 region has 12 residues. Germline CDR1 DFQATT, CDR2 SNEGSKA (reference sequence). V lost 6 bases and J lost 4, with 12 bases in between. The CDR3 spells CSARAPPETQYF. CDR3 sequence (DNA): TGCAGTGCCAGGGCCCCTCCAGAGACCCAGTACTTC.

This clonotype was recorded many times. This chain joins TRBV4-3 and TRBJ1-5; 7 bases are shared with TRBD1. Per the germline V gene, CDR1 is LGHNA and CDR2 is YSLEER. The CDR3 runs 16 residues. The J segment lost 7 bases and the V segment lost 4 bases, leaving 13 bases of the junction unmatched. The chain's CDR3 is CASSLAFEGAQQPQHF. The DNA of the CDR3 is TGCGCCAGCAGCCTAGCGTTCGAGGGGGCCCAGCAGCCCCAGCATTTT.

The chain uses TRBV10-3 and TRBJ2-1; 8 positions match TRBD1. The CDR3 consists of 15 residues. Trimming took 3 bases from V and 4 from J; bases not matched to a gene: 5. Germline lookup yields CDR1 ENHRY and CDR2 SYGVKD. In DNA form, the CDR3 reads TGTGCCATCAGTGACCCAGGGGGCAATTACAATGAGCAGTTCTTC. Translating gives CAISDPGGNYNEQFF.

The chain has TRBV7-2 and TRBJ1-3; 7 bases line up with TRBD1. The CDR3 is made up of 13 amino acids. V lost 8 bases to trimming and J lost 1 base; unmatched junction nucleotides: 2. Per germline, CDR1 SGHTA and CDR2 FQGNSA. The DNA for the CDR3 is TGTGCCAGCGCACAGGGGTCTGGAAACACCATATATTTT. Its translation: CASAQGSGNTIYF.

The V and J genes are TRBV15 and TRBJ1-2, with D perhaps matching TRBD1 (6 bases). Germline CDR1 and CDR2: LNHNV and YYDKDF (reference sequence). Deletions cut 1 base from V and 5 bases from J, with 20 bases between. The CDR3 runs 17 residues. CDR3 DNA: TGTGCCACCAGCAGAGGAGGGTCAGGACAGAACTCTTATGGCTACACCTTC. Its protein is CATSRGGSGQNSYGYTF.

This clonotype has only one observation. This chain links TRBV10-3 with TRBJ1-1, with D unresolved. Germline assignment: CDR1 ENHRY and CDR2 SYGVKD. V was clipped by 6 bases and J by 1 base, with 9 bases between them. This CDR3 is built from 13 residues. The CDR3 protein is CAIRGTENTEAFF. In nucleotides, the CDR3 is TGTGCCATCAGAGGTACCGAGAACACTGAAGCTTTCTTT.

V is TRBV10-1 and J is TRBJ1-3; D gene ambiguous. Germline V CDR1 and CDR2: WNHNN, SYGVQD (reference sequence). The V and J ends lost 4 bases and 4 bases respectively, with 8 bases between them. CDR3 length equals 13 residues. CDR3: CASSGGSGNTIYF. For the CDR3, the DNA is TGCGCCAGCAGTGGGGGATCCGGAAACACCATATATTTT.

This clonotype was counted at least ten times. The CDR3 loop is CAWSVRQYSPLHF. DNA for the CDR3: TGTGCCTGGAGTGTCCGACAGTATTCACCCCTCCACTTT. V and J are TRBV30 and TRBJ1-6, with D possibly TRBD1 on 5 matching bases. Trimming removed 0 bases from V and 8 bases from J, with 8 bases in between. This CDR3 has 13 amino acids. Germline loops: CDR1 GTSNPN, CDR2 SVGIG (reference sequence).

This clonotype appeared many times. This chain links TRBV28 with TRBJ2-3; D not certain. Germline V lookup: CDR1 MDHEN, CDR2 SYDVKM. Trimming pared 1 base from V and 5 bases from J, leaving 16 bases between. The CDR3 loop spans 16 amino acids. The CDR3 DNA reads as TGTGCCAGCAGTTTATTCGCCTCCCGTTTAGGAGATACGCAGTATTTT. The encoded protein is CASSLFASRLGDTQYF. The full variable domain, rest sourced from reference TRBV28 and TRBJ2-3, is DVKVTQSSRYLVKRTGEKVFLECVQDMDHENMFWYRQDPGLGLRLIYFSYDVKMKEKGDIPEGYSVSREKKERFSLILESASTNQTSMYLCASSLFASRLGDTQYFGPGTRLTVL.

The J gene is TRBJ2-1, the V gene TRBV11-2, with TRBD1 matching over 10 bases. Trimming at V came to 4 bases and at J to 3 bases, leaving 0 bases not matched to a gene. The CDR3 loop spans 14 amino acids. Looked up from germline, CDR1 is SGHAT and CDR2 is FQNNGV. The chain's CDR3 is CASSWTGGYNEQFF. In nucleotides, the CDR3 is TGTGCCAGCAGCTGGACAGGGGGCTACAATGAGCAGTTCTTC.